This entry features one TCR beta chain sequence. TCRdb's copy holds only in-frame clones and misses some; the assay was immunoSEQ multiplex PCR. Of 150,000 to 200,000 clones listed, roughly 84% are singletons. The entry originates in a study of blood T cell repertoires in COVID-19. Per germline, CDR1 SGHTS and CDR2 YDEGEE. The CDR3 sequence is 15 residues long. Losses at the gene ends were 0 bases for V and 5 bases for J; bases not matched to a gene: 3. Everyone who took part was 18 to 89 years old, and they came from about two dozen US areas. Sequencing input: PBMCs or T cells enriched from blood (not recorded which). The sequence came from a woman aged 30 to 39 who had been exposed to COVID-19. The rearrangement joins TRBV5-8 to TRBJ2-2, with 8 bases matching TRBD2. CDR3 amino acids: CASSLGPGGTGELFF. CDR3 DNA sequence: TGTGCCAGCAGCTTGGGTCCGGGGGGGACCGGGGAGCTGTTTTTT.